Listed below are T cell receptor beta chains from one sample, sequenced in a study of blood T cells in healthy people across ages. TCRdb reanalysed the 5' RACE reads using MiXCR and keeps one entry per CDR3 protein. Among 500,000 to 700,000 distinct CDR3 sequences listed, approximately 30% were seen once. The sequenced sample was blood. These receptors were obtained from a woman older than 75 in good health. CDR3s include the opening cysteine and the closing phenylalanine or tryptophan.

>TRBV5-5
CASSYLAGVNTGELFF
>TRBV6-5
CASITRIGQGATDTQYF
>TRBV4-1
CASSPDREGTQYF
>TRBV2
CASTQEGLADYNEQFF
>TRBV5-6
CASSLGGTGGETQYF
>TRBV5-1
CASSLAQKGQILDTQYF
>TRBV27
CASGYLGVGSYNEQFF
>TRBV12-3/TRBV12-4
CASRATGGNQPQHF
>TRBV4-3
CASSQVWRGGGNEQFF
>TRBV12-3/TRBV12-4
CASSLGSGAVEQYF
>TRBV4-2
CASSQDQTGGHGKNIQYF
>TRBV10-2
CASREAGAYNEQFF
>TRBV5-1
CASSWGLAGLDTQYF
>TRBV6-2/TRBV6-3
CASSYISPRRIEAFF
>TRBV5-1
CASRPGQGGNEQYF
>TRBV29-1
CSVAGQAMNTEAFF
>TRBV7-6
CASSPRTGASEQYF
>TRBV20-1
CTAQGTSIAEQYF
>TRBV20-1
CSASYRDRGRAQYF
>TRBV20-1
CSATLPGAAYNEQFF